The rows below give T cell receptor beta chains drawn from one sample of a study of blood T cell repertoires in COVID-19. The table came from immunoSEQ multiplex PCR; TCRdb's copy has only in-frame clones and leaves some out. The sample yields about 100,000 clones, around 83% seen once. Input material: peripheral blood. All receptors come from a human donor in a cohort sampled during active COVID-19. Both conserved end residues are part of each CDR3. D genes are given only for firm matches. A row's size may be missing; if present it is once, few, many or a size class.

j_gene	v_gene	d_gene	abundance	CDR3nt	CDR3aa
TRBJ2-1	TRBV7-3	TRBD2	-	TGTGCCAGCGCCCGGACTAGCGGGAGCATTACATACAATGAGCAGTTCTTC	CASARTSGSITYNEQFF
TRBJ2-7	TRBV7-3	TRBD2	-	TGTGCCAGCAGCCAGACTAGCGATTCGGGCGAGCAGTACTTC	CASSQTSDSGEQYF
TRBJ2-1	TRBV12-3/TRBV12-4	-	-	TGTGCCAGCAGTTTAGGTACAGTGGTGCTCTTC	CASSLGTVVLF
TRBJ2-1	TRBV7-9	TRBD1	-	TGTGCCAGCAGCTCCCCCCGTCAGGGGGTTATCAATGAGCAGTTCTTC	CASSSPRQGVINEQFF
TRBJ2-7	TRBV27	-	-	TGTGCCAGCAGTTTAGTTCCCCGGAGCTACGAGCAGTACTTC	CASSLVPRSYEQYF
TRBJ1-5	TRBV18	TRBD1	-	TGTGCCAGCTCACCAATAAAGGTGACAGGGCTAAATCAGCCCCAGCATTTT	CASSPIKVTGLNQPQHF
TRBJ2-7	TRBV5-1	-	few	TGCGCCAGCAGCTTGCCCGGACAGACCTACGAGCAGTACTTC	CASSLPGQTYEQYF
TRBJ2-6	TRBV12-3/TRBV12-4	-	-	TGTGCCAGCAGTTCACGGGGGGCCAACGTCCTGACTTTC	CASSSRGANVLTF
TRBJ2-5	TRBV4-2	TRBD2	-	TGTGCCAGCAGCCAAGAATATCTAGCGGGAGTGGCCCAGTACTTC	CASSQEYLAGVAQYF
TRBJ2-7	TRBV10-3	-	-	TGTGCCATCAGTGAAGAGCGGGCCGCCTACGAGCAGTACTTC	CAISEERAAYEQYF
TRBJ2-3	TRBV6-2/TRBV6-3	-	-	TGTGCCAGCAGCCCGCGGGGCACAGATACGCAGTATTTT	CASSPRGTDTQYF
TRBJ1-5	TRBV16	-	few	TGTGCCAGCAGCCAATCGCAGTTAAATCAGCCCCAGCATTTT	CASSQSQLNQPQHF
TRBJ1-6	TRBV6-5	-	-	TGTGCCAGCAGTCAGGGTAGTTCACCCCTCCACTTT	CASSQGSSPLHF
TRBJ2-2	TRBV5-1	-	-	TGCGCCAGCAGCTTGGCACAGGTGGACGGGGAGCTGTTTTTT	CASSLAQVDGELFF
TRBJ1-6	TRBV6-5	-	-	TGTGCCAGCAGTTACTCGAGGGCGGCAGTTAATTCACCCCTCCACTTT	CASSYSRAAVNSPLHF
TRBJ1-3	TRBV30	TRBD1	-	TGTGCCTGGCTTAACAGGGGCTCTGGAAACACCATATATTTT	CAWLNRGSGNTIYF
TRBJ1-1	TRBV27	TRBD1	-	TGTGCCAGCAGCTCGACAGGGCGGAACACTGAAGCTTTCTTT	CASSSTGRNTEAFF
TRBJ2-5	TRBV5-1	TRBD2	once	TGCGCCAGCAGCTCCTCGCGGGGGGGCGGAGAGACCCAGTACTTC	CASSSSRGGGETQYF
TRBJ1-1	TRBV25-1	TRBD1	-	TGTGCCAGCAGGGGACAGGGAGGGGTGGAAGCTTTCTTT	CASRGQGGVEAFF
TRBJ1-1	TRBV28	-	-	TGTGCCAGCAGTTTACAAACTGAAGCTTTCTTT	CASSLQTEAFF
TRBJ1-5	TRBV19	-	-	TGTGCCAGTAGTATAGAGCAGGGTTTAAGCAATCAGCCCCAGCATTTT	CASSIEQGLSNQPQHF
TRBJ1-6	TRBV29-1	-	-	TGCAGCGTTGGCGATTCGGATTCACCCCTCCACTTT	CSVGDSDSPLHF
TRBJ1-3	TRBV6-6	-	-	TGTGCCAGCACCTTCTCTGGAAACACCATATATTTT	CASTFSGNTIYF
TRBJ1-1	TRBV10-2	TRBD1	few	TGCGCCAGCAGGGAACAGCGACAGGGGGCGAGGACTGAAGCTTTCTTT	CASREQRQGARTEAFF
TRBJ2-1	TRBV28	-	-	TGTGCCAGCAGTTTAGATTTGCGGGAGCAGTTCTTC	CASSLDLREQFF
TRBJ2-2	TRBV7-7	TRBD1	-	TGTGCCAGCAGCTTAGAGGCACAGGGGGTAGGCGGGGAGCTGTTTTTT	CASSLEAQGVGGELFF
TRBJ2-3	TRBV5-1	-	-	TGCGCCAGCAGCCCGGAGGGTACAGATACGCAGTATTTT	CASSPEGTDTQYF
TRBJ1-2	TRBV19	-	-	TGTGCCAGTGCAGGGGACCCACCCTCCTCCTATGGCTACACCTTC	CASAGDPPSSYGYTF
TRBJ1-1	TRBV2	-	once	TGTGCCAGCAGTGACTTCCGGTTTACTGAAGCTTTCTTT	CASSDFRFTEAFF
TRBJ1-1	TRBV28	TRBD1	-	TGTGCCGCAAGCACAGGGGCCATGAGGAACACTGAAGCTTTCTTT	CAASTGAMRNTEAFF
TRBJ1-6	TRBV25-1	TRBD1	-	TGTGCCAGCAAAAGGGACAGGGGGGAGGATTCACCCCTCCACTTT	CASKRDRGEDSPLHF
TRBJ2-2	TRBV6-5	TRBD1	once	TGTGCCAGCAGAGTGACAGGGTCGTTCCGCGGGGAGCTGTTTTTT	CASRVTGSFRGELFF
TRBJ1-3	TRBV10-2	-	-	TGCGCCAGCAGTGATACAGGGAATACTGGAAACACCATATATTTT	CASSDTGNTGNTIYF
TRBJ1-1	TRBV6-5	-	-	TGTGCCACCCACGTGGGAGGGGCGGTAACTGAAGCTTTCTTT	CATHVGGAVTEAFF
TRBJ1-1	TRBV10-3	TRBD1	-	TGTGCCAGGAAACAGGGGAAGAACACTGAAGCTTTCTTT	CARKQGKNTEAFF
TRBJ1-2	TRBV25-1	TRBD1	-	TGTGCCAGCAGTGAACCGACAGGGAACTATGGCTACACCTTC	CASSEPTGNYGYTF
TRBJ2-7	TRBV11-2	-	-	TGTGCCAGCAGCCCAGCGCAGGGCCAGTACTTC	CASSPAQGQYF
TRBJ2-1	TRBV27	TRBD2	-	TGTGCCAGCAGTTATGCCGGGGGGAGCTCCTACAATGAGCAGTTCTTC	CASSYAGGSSYNEQFF
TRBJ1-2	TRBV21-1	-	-	TGTGCCAGCAGCAAAGTGGGACAGGGAAAGTATGGCTACACCTTC	CASSKVGQGKYGYTF
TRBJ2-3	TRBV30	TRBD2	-	TGTGCCTGGGGTAGCGGGATCGGCACAGATACGCAGTATTTT	CAWGSGIGTDTQYF
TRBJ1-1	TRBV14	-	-	TGTGCCAGCAGCCAAGTCTTCGGGGTGAGCAACACTGAAGCTTTCTTT	CASSQVFGVSNTEAFF
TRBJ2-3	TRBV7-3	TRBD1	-	TGTGCCAGCAGCCGGGACAGCTCCGCAGATACGCAGTATTTT	CASSRDSSADTQYF
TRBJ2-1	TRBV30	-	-	TGTGCCTGGAAAAGTAGGAGACTACCCTACAATGAGCAGTTCTTC	CAWKSRRLPYNEQFF
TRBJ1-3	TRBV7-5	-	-	TGTGTCAGAAGCTTGGCGGCGAGGGAGGGAAACACCATATATTTT	CVRSLAAREGNTIYF
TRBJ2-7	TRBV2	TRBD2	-	TGTGCCAGCAGTTCGCCGGGACTAGCGTCGTACGAGCAGTACTTC	CASSSPGLASYEQYF
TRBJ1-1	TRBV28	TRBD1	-	TGTGCCAGCAGTTTAGGGACAGGGGAATTTGGTGAAGCTTTCTTT	CASSLGTGEFGEAFF
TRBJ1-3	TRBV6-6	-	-	TGTGCCAGCAGTTACTCGTGGGAGTCTGGAAACACCATATATTTT	CASSYSWESGNTIYF
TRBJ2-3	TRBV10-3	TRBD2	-	TGTGCCATCCTCCCAGCGGGGGCCGTCACAGATACGCAGTATTTT	CAILPAGAVTDTQYF
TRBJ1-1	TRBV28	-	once	TGTGCCAGCACTTTATATCAGGGCACTGAAGCTTTCTTT	CASTLYQGTEAFF
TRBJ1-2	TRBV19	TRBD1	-	TGTGCCAGTAGTGTGGGACAGTACTATGGCTACACCTTC	CASSVGQYYGYTF
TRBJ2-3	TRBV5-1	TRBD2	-	TGCGCCAGCACCGAAAGAGCGGGAGGAGGAACAGATACGCAGTATTTT	CASTERAGGGTDTQYF
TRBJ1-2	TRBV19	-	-	TGTGCCAGTACTCGGGGGGCTGACCCCTATGGCTACACCTTC	CASTRGADPYGYTF
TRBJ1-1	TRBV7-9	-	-	TGTGCCAGCAGCTTAGGGAGGGCCGGGGGCACTGAAGCTTTCTTT	CASSLGRAGGTEAFF
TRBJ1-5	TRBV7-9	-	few	TGTGCCAGCAGCGAAAGGGGCAAGCCCCAGCATTTT	CASSERGKPQHF
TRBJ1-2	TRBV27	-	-	TGTGCCAGCAGAGAGGCGCACGAAACGGATGGCTACACCTTC	CASREAHETDGYTF
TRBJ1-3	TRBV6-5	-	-	TGTGCCAGCAGTTTACAGGGAGCTGGAAACACCATATATTTT	CASSLQGAGNTIYF
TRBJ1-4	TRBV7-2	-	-	TGTGCCAGCAGCTTAGTAGGAGCAGGGGTGGATGAAAAACTGTTTTTT	CASSLVGAGVDEKLFF
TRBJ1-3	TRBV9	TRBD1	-	TGTGCCAGCAGCGCGGCCGGGACAGCCTCTGGAAACACCATATATTTT	CASSAAGTASGNTIYF
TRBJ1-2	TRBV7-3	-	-	TGTGCCAGCAGCTTTGGGTCGGGCTATGGCTACACCTTC	CASSFGSGYGYTF